Listed below are T cell receptor beta chains from one sample, sequenced in a study of cytomegalovirus exposure and HLA in healthy donors. TCRdb's copy holds only in-frame clones and misses some; the assay was immunoSEQ multiplex PCR. The table lists 150,000 to 200,000 clones, approximately 73% of them singletons, with around 2.3% in the top ten. Sequencing used PBMCs. The source is a woman in her thirties in good health and CMV-seropositive. Both conserved end residues are part of each CDR3. A D gene is named only where the DNA matches it firmly. Some rows have no size entry. The others give once, few or many, or a class for an expanded clone.

j_call d_call v_call clone_size cdr3_nt cdr3_aa
TRBJ1-2 TRBD1 TRBV2 - TGTGCCAGCAACCCTTGGGACAGCACAAACTATGGCTACACCTTC CASNPWDSTNYGYTF
TRBJ1-2 TRBD1 TRBV19 - TGTGCCAGTAGTATAGTTTTATTTGGACAGGGGGTCGACTATGGCTACACCTTC CASSIVLFGQGVDYGYTF
TRBJ2-5 - TRBV19 - TGTGCCAGTAGACCGTTGGGCGTGGGAGAGACCCAGTACTTC CASRPLGVGETQYF
TRBJ2-5 - TRBV2 - TGTGCCAGCAGGCCCCGCGGGGGCCGACAAGAGACCCAGTACTTC CASRPRGGRQETQYF
TRBJ2-7 TRBD1 TRBV19 - TGTGCCAGTAGTATAAGGGGACAGGGTGTAACTCGGGCTGACGAGCAGTACTTC CASSIRGQGVTRADEQYF
TRBJ2-5 TRBD1 TRBV30 - TGTGCCTGGAGTTTCCCCCGGACAGGGCGCCAAGAGACCCAGTACTTC CAWSFPRTGRQETQYF
TRBJ2-7 TRBD1 TRBV5-8 - TGTGCCAGCAGCTCCATAGGGACAGGGAACTCCTACGAGCAGTACTTC CASSSIGTGNSYEQYF
TRBJ2-7 TRBD2 TRBV2 - TGTGCCAGCAGTGGGCTAGCGGGGGGGCGTGAGCAGTACTTC CASSGLAGGREQYF
TRBJ2-7 - TRBV7-8 once TGTGCCAGCAGCTTAGGTTTGGGGAGCTCCTACGAGCAGTACTTC CASSLGLGSSYEQYF
TRBJ1-5 - TRBV15 - TGTGCCACCAGCAGAGATAAGAAGGAGAATCAGCCCCAGCATTTT CATSRDKKENQPQHF
TRBJ1-3 TRBD1 TRBV28 - TGTGCCAGCAGCCTGGGACAGGGGTTAGGAAACACCATATATTTT CASSLGQGLGNTIYF
TRBJ1-2 TRBD1 TRBV28 few TGTGCCAGCAGCACCGGGACAGCTTCATTCTATGGCTACACCTTC CASSTGTASFYGYTF
TRBJ1-6 TRBD1 TRBV11-3 - TGTGCCAGCAGCTCCTCGGGACAGGTTAATTCACCCCTCCACTTT CASSSSGQVNSPLHF
TRBJ2-3 - TRBV7-8 - TGTGCCAGCAGCCTGGGGGGAAATAGAGATACGCAGTATTTT CASSLGGNRDTQYF
TRBJ2-1 TRBD2 TRBV10-2 few TGCGCCAGCAGTGAGTCTGCGGGGGGATTGTACAATGAGCAGTTCTTC CASSESAGGLYNEQFF
TRBJ1-6 - TRBV27 - TGTGCCAGCAGTTTCATAGCGGGGGCCTCCTATAATTCACCCCTCCACTTT CASSFIAGASYNSPLHF
TRBJ2-7 - TRBV5-6 - TGTGCCAGCAGCTCAACAGGGCCCAGCTCCTACGAGCAGTACTTC CASSSTGPSSYEQYF
TRBJ2-1 - TRBV5-1 - TGCGCCAGCAGCTTGGTGGGGGCCCCCTACAATGAGCAGTTCTTC CASSLVGAPYNEQFF
TRBJ2-2 TRBD1 TRBV7-2 once TGTGCCAGCAGCTTACTGCGAGGGGGCAGTGCCGGGGAGCTGTTTTTT CASSLLRGGSAGELFF
TRBJ1-2 - TRBV28 - TGTGCCAGCAGTTTAGCAGGTGGAAACTATGGCTACACCTTC CASSLAGGNYGYTF
TRBJ1-4 - TRBV15 - TGTGCCACCAGCAGAGGGGCCCGTAATGAAAAACTGTTTTTT CATSRGARNEKLFF
TRBJ1-5 TRBD1 TRBV4-1 - TGCGCCAGCAGCCAAGATAGTACAGGGGATCAGCCCCAGCATTTT CASSQDSTGDQPQHF
TRBJ2-2 - TRBV9 - TGTGCCAGCAGCGTACGAGGGGGGGCCGGGGAGCTGTTTTTT CASSVRGGAGELFF
TRBJ2-5 - TRBV5-1 - TGCGCCAGCAGCTTGAGGTCGGGGGGCCTACAAGAGACCCAGTACTTC CASSLRSGGLQETQYF
TRBJ1-6 - TRBV5-6 - TGTGCCAGCAGCCAAAGGGTGCAGGAGGTTAATTCACCCCTCCACTTT CASSQRVQEVNSPLHF
TRBJ2-2 TRBD2 TRBV10-3 - TGTGCTCTAGCGGGGGGGCCGGCCGGGGAGCTGTTTTTT CALAGGPAGELFF
TRBJ2-2 - TRBV5-1 few TGCGCCAGCAGCTTGGCGTGGGCGGGGAACACCGGGGAGCTGTTTTTT CASSLAWAGNTGELFF
TRBJ1-2 - TRBV4-1 - TGCGCCAGCAGCCAACCTACAGGGATCTATGGCTACACCTTC CASSQPTGIYGYTF
TRBJ1-6 - TRBV19 - TGTGCCACCAGGGAGGGGGTGAGGGGGAATTCACCCCTCCACTTT CATREGVRGNSPLHF
TRBJ1-2 - TRBV27 - TGTGCCAGTCGACAGGAAGGTGCATATGGCTACACCTTC CASRQEGAYGYTF
TRBJ2-7 - TRBV7-2 - TGTGCCAGCAGCCTCTACGAGCAGTACTTC CASSLYEQYF
TRBJ1-6 TRBD1 TRBV6-6 few TGTGCCAGCAGTGACAGGGATGTCAGGTCACCCCTCCACTTT CASSDRDVRSPLHF
TRBJ1-1 - TRBV18 - TGTGCCAGCTCACCCAGGGGTCGCACTGAAGCTTTCTTT CASSPRGRTEAFF
TRBJ1-1 - TRBV28 - TGTGCCAGCAGGCCGACAGTGAACACTGAAGCTTTCTTT CASRPTVNTEAFF
TRBJ1-6 TRBD1 TRBV7-3 - TGTGCCAGCAGCTTGGGGACAGGGGGGTCACCCCTCCACTTT CASSLGTGGSPLHF
TRBJ1-4 - TRBV6-7 - TGTGCCAGCAGTAGCTCGGGAATTTCCGAAAAACTGTTTTTT CASSSSGISEKLFF
TRBJ1-1 - TRBV7-3 - TGTGCCAGCAGCTTAGATCCCCACCCGCTGAAGGGAGTCAATGAAGCTTTCTTT CASSLDPHPLKGVNEAFF
TRBJ1-2 - TRBV6-5 - TGTGCCAGCAGTTACTCCGGTGAATTAGGCTACACCTTC CASSYSGELGYTF
TRBJ2-1 - TRBV4-1 - TGCGCCAGCAGCCACCCTCTAGGACGGGAGCTTTGGGTCTCGGACAATGAGCAGTTCTTC CASSHPLGRELWVSDNEQFF
TRBJ2-1 TRBD2 TRBV5-1 - TGCGCCAGCAGCTTGGTAGCGGGAAACAATGAGCAGTTCTTC CASSLVAGNNEQFF
TRBJ2-1 TRBD1 TRBV4-2 - TGTGCCAGCAGCCAAGTGAGTTCGACAGGGGGCGGAGGGGAGCAGTTCTTC CASSQVSSTGGGGEQFF
TRBJ2-7 TRBD1 TRBV4-1 - TGCGCCAGCAGTCTAGGGGGCACAAGGGCTTACTCCTACGAGCAGTACTTC CASSLGGTRAYSYEQYF
TRBJ2-1 TRBD2 TRBV9 - TGTGCCAGCAGTTCCAGCGGGGACGCATCCCTTTACAATGAGCAGTTCTTC CASSSSGDASLYNEQFF
TRBJ2-1 - TRBV5-1 - TGCGCCAGCAGCTTGTCATCTGAGCAGTTCTTC CASSLSSEQFF
TRBJ1-2 - TRBV11-2 - TGTGCCAGCAGCCAGGACATTTGGGGCTACACCTTC CASSQDIWGYTF